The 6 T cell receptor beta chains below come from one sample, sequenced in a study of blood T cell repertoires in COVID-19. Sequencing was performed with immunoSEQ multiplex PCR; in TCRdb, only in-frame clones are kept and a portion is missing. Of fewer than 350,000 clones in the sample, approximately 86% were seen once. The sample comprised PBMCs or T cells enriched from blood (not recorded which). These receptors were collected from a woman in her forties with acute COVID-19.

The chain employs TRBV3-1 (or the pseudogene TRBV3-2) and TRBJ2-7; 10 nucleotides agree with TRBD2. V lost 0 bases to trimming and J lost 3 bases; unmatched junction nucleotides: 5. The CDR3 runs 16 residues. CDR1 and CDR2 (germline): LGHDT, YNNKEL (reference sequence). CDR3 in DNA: TGTGCCAGCAGCCAAGACCTAACTAGCGGGAACTACGAGCAGTACTTC. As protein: CASSQDLTSGNYEQYF.

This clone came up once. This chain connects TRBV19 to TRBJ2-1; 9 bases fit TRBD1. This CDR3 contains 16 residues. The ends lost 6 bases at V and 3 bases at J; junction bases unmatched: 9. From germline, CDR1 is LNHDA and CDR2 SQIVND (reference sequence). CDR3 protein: CASSYDGTGFYNEQFF. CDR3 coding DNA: TGTGCCAGTAGCTACGACGGGACAGGGTTCTACAATGAGCAGTTCTTC.

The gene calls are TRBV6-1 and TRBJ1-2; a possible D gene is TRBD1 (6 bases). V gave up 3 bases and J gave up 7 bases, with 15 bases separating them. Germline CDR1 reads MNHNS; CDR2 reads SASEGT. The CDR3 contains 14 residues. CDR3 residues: CASSELTGFGGYTF. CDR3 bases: TGTGCCAGCAGTGAGCTTACAGGGTTCGGTGGCTACACCTTC.

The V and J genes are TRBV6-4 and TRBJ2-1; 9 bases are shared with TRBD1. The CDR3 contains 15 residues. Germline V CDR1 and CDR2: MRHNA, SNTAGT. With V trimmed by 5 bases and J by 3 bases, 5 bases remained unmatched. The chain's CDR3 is CASSKGQGSYNEQFF. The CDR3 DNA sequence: TGTGCCAGCAGTAAGGGACAGGGAAGCTACAATGAGCAGTTCTTC.

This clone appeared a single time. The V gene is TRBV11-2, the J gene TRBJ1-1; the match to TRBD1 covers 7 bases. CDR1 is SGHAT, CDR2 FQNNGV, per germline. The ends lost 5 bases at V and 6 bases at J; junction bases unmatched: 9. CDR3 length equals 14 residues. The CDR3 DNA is TGTGCCAGCAGCCACACAGGGGTCGGGGCTGAAGCTTTCTTT. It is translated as CASSHTGVGAEAFF.

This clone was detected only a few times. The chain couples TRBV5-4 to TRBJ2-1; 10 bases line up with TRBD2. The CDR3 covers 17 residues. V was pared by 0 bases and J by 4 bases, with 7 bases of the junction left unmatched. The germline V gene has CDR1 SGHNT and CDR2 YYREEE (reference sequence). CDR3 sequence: CASSLDGLAGEYNEQFF. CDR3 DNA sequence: TGTGCCAGCAGCTTGGATGGCCTAGCGGGGGAGTACAATGAGCAGTTCTTC.